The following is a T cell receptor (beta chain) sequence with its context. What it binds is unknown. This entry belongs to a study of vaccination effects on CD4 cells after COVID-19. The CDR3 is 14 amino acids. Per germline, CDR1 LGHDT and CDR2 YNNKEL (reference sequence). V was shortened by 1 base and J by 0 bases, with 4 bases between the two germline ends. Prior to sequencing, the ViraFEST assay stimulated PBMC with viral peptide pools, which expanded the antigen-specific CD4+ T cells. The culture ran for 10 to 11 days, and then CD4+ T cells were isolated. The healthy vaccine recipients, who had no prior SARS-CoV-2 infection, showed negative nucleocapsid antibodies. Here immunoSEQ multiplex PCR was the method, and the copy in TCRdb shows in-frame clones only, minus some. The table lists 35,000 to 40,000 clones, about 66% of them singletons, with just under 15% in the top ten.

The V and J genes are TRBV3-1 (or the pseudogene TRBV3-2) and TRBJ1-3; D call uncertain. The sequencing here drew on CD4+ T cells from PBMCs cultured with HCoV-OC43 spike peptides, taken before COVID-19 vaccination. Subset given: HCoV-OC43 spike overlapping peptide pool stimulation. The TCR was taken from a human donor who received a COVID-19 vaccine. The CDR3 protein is CASSQGVSGNTIYF. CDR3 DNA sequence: TGTGCCAGCAGCCAAGGAGTCTCTGGAAACACCATATATTTT.